These 15 T cell receptor beta chains came from one sample sequenced in a study of T-cell memory formation after mild COVID-19 (dated by TCRdb to about 2021). The method was 5' RACE. Sequencing instrument: Illumina NovaSeq 6000. The public reads were reanalyzed by TCRdb: fastp trimming at Q25, MiXCR alignment, in-frame beta chains only. Rows merge per CDR3 protein into single entries with the most common DNA and genes. The sample table contains approximately 180,000 distinct CDR3 sequences; only one count was recorded for 16% of them. The top ten clones comprise more than 2% of the sample. Source material: PBMCs or a T cell subset sorted from them (not recorded which). The receptors derive from an adult woman who had mild COVID-19 (a few samples of this study predate the infection). The sample titles of this study are shuffled in the database, so cell type and time point are left out; the donor was told from shared clones.

The J gene is TRBJ2-5, the V gene TRBV14; D is unclear. CDR3 size: 15 residues. The germline V and J ends were trimmed by 4 bases and 1 base, with 13 bases remaining between them. The germline V gene encodes CDR1 SGHDN and CDR2 FVKESK. The CDR3 region is CASSRGRTRQETQYF. CDR3 nucleotides: TGTGCCAGCAGCCGCGGCAGGACCCGCCAAGAGACCCAGTACTTC.

This clonotype was counted only a few times. The chain recombines TRBV7-9 with TRBJ2-7; 9 positions agree with TRBD2. The CDR3 has 16 residues. Germline assignment: CDR1 SEHNR and CDR2 FQNEAQ (reference sequence). V lost 1 base, J lost 0 bases, and 4 bases stayed unmatched. The CDR3 region has the DNA TGTGCCAGCAGCTTAGGGCTTAGCGGGGGCTCCTACGAGCAGTACTTC. This sequence encodes CASSLGLSGGSYEQYF. The full variable domain, rest sourced from reference TRBV7-9 and TRBJ2-7, is DTGVSQNPRHKITKRGQNVTFRCDPISEHNRLYWYRQTLGQGPEFLTYFQNEAQLEKSRLLSDRFSAERPKGSFSTLEIQRTEQGDSAMYLCASSLGLSGGSYEQYFGPGTRLTVT.

The chain is built from TRBV7-3 and TRBJ2-1; D uncertain. The germline V gene has CDR1 SGHTA and CDR2 FQGTGA. V shed 3 bases and J shed 6 bases, with 6 bases lying between them. The CDR3 has 12 amino acids. The CDR3 protein is CASSFLFNEQFF. The CDR3 nucleotides read TGTGCCAGCAGCTTTCTTTTCAATGAGCAGTTCTTC.

This clonotype has only a few counts. This chain joins TRBV20-1 and TRBJ1-2; TRBD1 is a possible D gene (5 bases). Germline CDR1 reads DFQATT; CDR2 reads SNEGSKA (reference sequence). This CDR3 has 15 amino acids. V was cut by 3 bases and J by 5 bases, with 19 bases left in between. CDR3 loop: CSARARQTVGYGYTF. Written as DNA, the CDR3 is TGCAGTGCTAGGGCCCGACAGACCGTGGGATATGGCTACACCTTC.

A few counts support this clonotype. This chain links TRBV5-1 with TRBJ2-3; TRBD1 might be the D (6 bases). Germline CDR1 and CDR2: SGHRS and YFSETQ. The CDR3 has 20 residues. V lost 0 bases and J lost 7, with 30 bases in between. CDR3 sequence: CASSLEGSARSRDTGNTQYF. Here the CDR3 DNA reads TGCGCCAGCAGCTTGGAGGGTAGCGCGAGATCTCGAGATACAGGGAATACGCAGTATTTT.

This clonotype showed up just a few times. This sequence joins TRBV6-2 or TRBV6-3 and TRBJ2-1; D perhaps matches TRBD2 (6 bases). CDR3 length: 14 residues. V dropped 6 bases and J dropped 4 bases, with 13 bases sitting between them. Germline CDR1 reads MNHEY; CDR2 reads SVGEGT. The CDR3 reads CASRAGGLYNEQFF. In nucleotides, the CDR3 is TGTGCCAGCAGGGCCGGGGGTCTTTACAATGAGCAGTTCTTC.

The chain couples TRBV5-1 to TRBJ2-2; TRBD1 matches 7 bases. Looked up from germline, CDR1 is SGHRS and CDR2 is YFSETQ. V trimming: 4 bases; J trimming: 5 bases; junction bases outside the gene matches: 5. The CDR3 runs 14 residues. The CDR3 DNA sequence: TGCGCCAGCAGCCCGGGACAGTTGACCGGGGAGCTGTTTTTT. It translates to CASSPGQLTGELFF.

Only a few counts were recorded for this clonotype. The rearrangement uses TRBV2 and TRBJ1-5; D is possibly TRBD1 (6 bases). The V gene's germline CDR1 is SNHLY and CDR2 FYNNEI. The CDR3 runs to 15 residues. V was cut by 6 bases and J by 6 bases, with 18 bases left in between. The CDR3 nucleotides read TGTGCCAGCAGAGACCCCAGGGGAGGGAGTCAGCCCCAGCATTTT. As protein: CASRDPRGGSQPQHF. The full variable domain, rest sourced from reference TRBV2 and TRBJ1-5, is EPEVTQTPSHQVTQMGQEVILRCVPISNHLYFYWYRQILGQKVEFLVSFYNNEISEKSEIFDDQFSVERPDGSNFTLKIRSTKLEDSAMYFCASRDPRGGSQPQHFGDGTRLSIL.

The chain recombines TRBV18 with TRBJ1-1; no definite D call. The V end was cut by 2 bases, the J end by 0 bases, with 4 bases between. The germline CDR1 and CDR2 sequences are KGHSH and LQKENI. The CDR3 is 13 residues long. CDR3 loop: CASSPSMNTEAFF. Here the CDR3 DNA reads TGTGCCAGCTCACCATCAATGAACACTGAAGCTTTCTTT.

This chain joins TRBV7-3 and TRBJ2-2; D is perhaps TRBD2 (6 bases). Trimming stripped 2 bases from V and 0 bases from J, with 7 bases between. The germline CDR1 and CDR2 sequences are SGHTA and FQGTGA. CDR3 length equals 15 residues. The CDR3 DNA is TGTGCCAGCAGCTTATGGGACTCGAACACCGGGGAGCTGTTTTTT. This translates into CASSLWDSNTGELFF.

The chain couples TRBV3-1 to TRBJ2-1; D is ambiguous. The V gene lost 2 bases and the J gene lost 0 bases, with 8 bases spanning the gap. The CDR3 extends over 15 amino acids. Germline CDR1 is LGHDT and CDR2 is YNNKEL (reference sequence). The CDR3: CASSQTGNSYNEQFF. The CDR3 DNA reads as TGTGCCAGCAGCCAAACGGGTAACTCCTACAATGAGCAGTTCTTC.

This CDR3 is CASSTLAGGYNEQFF. CDR3 DNA: TGTGCCAGCAGCACACTAGCGGGGGGATACAATGAGCAGTTCTTC. V usage is TRBV7-2 and J usage is TRBJ2-1; 12 nucleotides match TRBD2. Per the germline V gene, CDR1 is SGHTA and CDR2 is FQGNSA. The CDR3 totals 15 residues. Losses at the gene ends were 5 bases for V and 4 bases for J; bases not matched to a gene: 3.

CDR3 DNA: TGCAGCGTTTCTCCTTCCGGGACAGGGGGCGGTGAAGCTTTCTTT. Translation gives CSVSPSGTGGGEAFF. V usage is TRBV29-1 and J usage is TRBJ1-1, with 12 positions matching TRBD1. The CDR3 spans 15 residues. With 5 bases clipped from V and 7 bases from J, the junction kept 11 bases outside the gene matches. CDR1 and CDR2 from the germline V gene are SQVTM and ANQGSEA. The whole variable domain, filled in from reference TRBV29-1 and TRBJ1-1, reads SAVISQKPSRDICQRGTSLTIQCQVDSQVTMMFWYRQQPGQSLTLIATANQGSEATYESGFVIDKFPISRPNLTFSTLTVSNMSPEDSSIYLCSVSPSGTGGGEAFFGQGTRLTVV.

There are a few counts of this clonotype. The gene calls are TRBV7-6 and TRBJ2-5; a possible D gene is TRBD2 (7 bases). The CDR3 extends over 15 amino acids. From germline, CDR1 is SGHVS and CDR2 FNYEAQ. V was pared by 4 bases and J by 5 bases, with 17 bases between. CDR3 residues: CASSWGGTRGETQYF. CDR3 bases: TGTGCCAGCAGCTGGGGAGGGACAAGGGGGGAGACCCAGTACTTC.

This sequence joins TRBV18 and TRBJ2-3; D ambiguous. V lost 2 bases and J lost 5, with 14 bases in between. This CDR3 is 15 amino acids long. The V gene's germline CDR1 is KGHSH and CDR2 LQKENI. Written as DNA, the CDR3 is TGTGCCAGCTCACCAGGGCTTGCCGGAGAAGATACGCAGTATTTT. Translating gives CASSPGLAGEDTQYF.